This T cell receptor beta chain was identified during a study of T cell responses to AZD1222 COVID-19 vaccine. Study conclusions and caveats: Repertoire sampling happened only post peak T cell response. The reported proportion of spike-specific TCRs targeting unmutated variant regions was nearly half. The donor group comprised mostly white British people and more females; the analysis possibly underestimated clonal diversity. Two AZD1222 administrations were followed by greater Spike-specific TCR breadth and depth.

Germline CDR1 and CDR2: SGHAT and FQDESV (reference sequence). There are 19 residues in the CDR3. With V trimmed by 0 bases and J by 0 bases, 6 bases remained unmatched. As to this clone: Its antigen is not identified.

Produced via immunoSEQ multiplex PCR; TCRdb's table is partial and in-frame only. Found here are around 150,000 clones, around 94% of them singletons; the top ten hold approximately 4.8%. Material: peripheral blood, obtained 28 days after the second AZD1222 dose. The TCR comes from an adult who received the AZD1222 COVID-19 vaccine. This rearrangement joins TRBV11-1 to TRBJ2-1; TRBD2 aligns across 12 bases. CDR3 in amino acids: CASSLAPGLAGSSYNEQFF. Written as DNA, the CDR3 is TGTGCCAGCAGCTTAGCCCCAGGACTAGCGGGATCCTCCTACAATGAGCAGTTCTTC. Full variable domain (outside the CDR3, taken from reference TRBV11-1 and TRBJ2-1): EAEVAQSPRYKITEKSQAVAFWCDPISGHATLYWYRQILGQGPELLVQFQDESVVDDSQLPKDRFSAERLKGVDSTLKIQPAELGDSAMYLCASSLAPGLAGSSYNEQFFGPGTRLTVL.